The entry below describes one TCR beta chain. These data originate in a study of T cell responses to AZD1222 COVID-19 vaccine. The repertoire was sequenced with immunoSEQ multiplex PCR; TCRdb's copy has only in-frame clones and lacks some. Of over 95,000 clones detected, approximately 91% appear once; the ten largest clones hold 16%. The germline V and J ends were trimmed by 5 bases and 9 bases, with 11 bases remaining between them. This CDR3 comprises 12 residues. Germline CDR1 is MDHEN and CDR2 is SYDVKM. This material consisted of peripheral blood, taken 28 days after the second AZD1222 dose. The chain combines TRBV28 with TRBJ2-1; tentatively, D is TRBD1 or TRBD2 (5 bases each). The clonotype originates from an adult who received the AZD1222 COVID-19 vaccine. The DNA for the CDR3 is TGTGCCAGCAGTCCCCGGGGCGGTGAGCAGTTCTTC. Translated: CASSPRGGEQFF.